The 31 T cell receptor beta chains listed next were all sequenced from one sample in a study of T-cell reconstitution after alpha-beta-depleted transplantation in children. During its preparation, the TCRbeta library received unique molecular identifiers. TCRdb re-called the PCR reads with MiXCR, one entry per CDR3 protein. The sample lists around 500,000 distinct CDR3 sequences, roughly 23% occurring once. The sample consisted of PBMCs, mostly from graft donor cells, taken 360 days after TCRalphabeta/CD19-depleted stem cell transplant. Receptors were obtained from a boy in the first two years of life who had a stem cell transplant for acute myeloid leukemia, so the T cells may come from the graft donor.

This clonotype appeared many times. This chain connects TRBV15 to TRBJ2-3; D might be TRBD2 (6 bases). Trimming removed 0 bases at V and 2 bases at J, with 12 bases between. Germline CDR1 and CDR2: LNHNV and YYDKDF (reference sequence). CDR3 length equals 16 residues. The CDR3 DNA follows: TGTGCCACCAGCAGAGATCTGGCGGGGTACACAGATACGCAGTATTTT. Amino acids: CATSRDLAGYTDTQYF.

This clonotype was seen at least ten times. The chain carries TRBV29-1 and TRBJ1-1, with a tentative D call TRBD1 (5 bases). CDR1 and CDR2 (germline): SQVTM, ANQGSEA. Deletions cut 5 bases from V and 6 bases from J, with 13 bases between. The CDR3 contains 12 residues. The CDR3 nucleotides are TGCAGCGTTTGGGGGGTGCGAGCTGAAGCTTTCTTT. Amino acid sequence: CSVWGVRAEAFF. Full variable domain (remainder filled in from reference TRBV29-1 and TRBJ1-1): SAVISQKPSRDICQRGTSLTIQCQVDSQVTMMFWYRQQPGQSLTLIATANQGSEATYESGFVIDKFPISRPNLTFSTLTVSNMSPEDSSIYLCSVWGVRAEAFFGQGTRLTVV.

The chain recombines TRBV6-5 with TRBJ2-1; TRBD1 agrees at 9 bases. Germline assignment: CDR1 MNHEY and CDR2 SVGAGI. Trimming took 2 bases from V and 8 from J; bases not matched to a gene: 7. CDR3 length equals 15 residues. This CDR3 reads CASSYGHRGRDEQFF. The CDR3 DNA is TGTGCCAGCAGTTACGGACACAGGGGGCGCGATGAGCAGTTCTTC.

The chain links TRBV20-1 to TRBJ1-2; D possibly corresponds to TRBD1 (6 bases). Germline V gene sequence: CDR1 DFQATT, CDR2 SNEGSKA (reference sequence). This CDR3 comprises 14 residues. V was trimmed by 1 base and J by 4 bases, leaving 13 bases between them. CDR3 protein: CSARGPGQFYGYTF. In DNA form, the CDR3 reads TGCAGTGCTAGAGGGCCCGGACAGTTCTATGGCTACACCTTC.

V is TRBV5-6 and J is TRBJ2-2, with D perhaps matching TRBD1 (6 bases). V lost 5 bases, J lost 3 bases, and 17 bases lay in between. Germline assignment: CDR1 SGHDT and CDR2 YYEEEE. CDR3 length equals 16 residues. Written as DNA, the CDR3 is TGTGCCAGCAGAAGTGCTAGGGGGTTGGACACCGGGGAGCTGTTTTTT. Amino acids: CASRSARGLDTGELFF.

This sequence joins TRBV9 and TRBJ2-3; the D is unclear. Germline CDR1 reads SGDLS; CDR2 reads YYNGEE. The V end lost 0 bases, the J end lost 3 bases, and 14 bases lay between the germline ends. This CDR3 is built from 16 residues. Here the CDR3 reads CASSVGSSFITDTQYF. The CDR3 nucleotides read TGTGCCAGCAGCGTAGGGAGCAGTTTTATAACAGATACGCAGTATTTT.

J is TRBJ2-1 and V is TRBV7-9; D may match TRBD1 or TRBD2 (6 bases each). Looked up from germline, CDR1 is SEHNR and CDR2 is FQNEAQ (reference sequence). V was cut by 5 bases and J by 8 bases, with 19 bases left in between. The CDR3 has 15 residues. The CDR3 coding sequence is TGTGCCAGCAGCCAACAGACTAGGGGGGAAGATGAGCAGTTCTTC. Residues: CASSQQTRGEDEQFF.

The chain employs TRBV27 and TRBJ1-1; D perhaps matches TRBD1 (5 bases). The CDR3 totals 13 residues. The V end lost 1 base, the J end lost 6 bases, and 9 bases lay between the germline ends. CDR1 is MNHEY and CDR2 is SMNVEV in the germline V gene (reference sequence). The CDR3 DNA sequence: TGTGCCAGCAGTTTATTGGTAGGGGCTGAAGCTTTCTTT. Translated: CASSLLVGAEAFF.

This clonotype came up once. The V and J genes are TRBV24-1 and TRBJ1-1; weak D call: TRBD1 (5 bases). CDR3 length equals 13 residues. From germline, CDR1 is KGHDR and CDR2 SFDVKD. V lost 3 bases and J 3 bases, leaving 7 bases between the germline ends. The DNA for the CDR3 is TGTGCCACCAGTGATCTGGGGCACACTGAAGCTTTCTTT. Translating gives CATSDLGHTEAFF.

The V and J genes are TRBV11-2 and TRBJ2-1; D is unclear. Trimming shortened V by 2 bases and J by 0 bases, and 8 bases separated the two germline ends. This CDR3 has 15 residues. CDR1 is SGHAT, CDR2 FQNNGV, per germline. CDR3: CASSLKVSSYNEQFF. CDR3 sequence (DNA): TGTGCCAGCAGCTTAAAGGTTAGCTCCTACAATGAGCAGTTCTTC.

This chain links TRBV4-3 with TRBJ2-3; possibly TRBD1 or TRBD2 for D (5 bases each). The CDR3 extends over 14 amino acids. Germline assignment: CDR1 LGHNA and CDR2 YSLEER. Trimming stripped 2 bases from V and 6 bases from J, with 12 bases between. The chain's CDR3 is CASSQFSWGDTQYF. In DNA form, the CDR3 reads TGCGCCAGCAGCCAATTTTCGTGGGGGGATACGCAGTATTTT.

This clonotype appeared many times. The V call is TRBV4-1, the J call TRBJ2-2, with D possibly being TRBD1 (6 bases). The CDR3 is 17 amino acids. V dropped 0 bases and J dropped 5 bases, with 16 bases sitting between them. The germline V gene has CDR1 MGHRA and CDR2 YSYEKL. CDR3 bases: TGCGCCAGCAGCCAAGAGGGACACCCAACTCTAACCGGGGAGCTGTTTTTT. This codes for CASSQEGHPTLTGELFF.

The chain uses TRBV5-1 and TRBJ2-1; 8 bases fit TRBD2. The germline V gene has CDR1 SGHRS and CDR2 YFSETQ. The length of the CDR3 is 13 residues. The V segment lost 3 bases and the J segment 8 bases; nucleotides outside the gene matches: 4. The CDR3 DNA reads as TGCGCCAGCAGCTCAGGGACTAGAGATGAGCAGTTCTTC. This sequence encodes CASSSGTRDEQFF.

The genes are TRBV20-1 and TRBJ2-7; no firm D call. Germline assignment: CDR1 DFQATT and CDR2 SNEGSKA (reference sequence). Trimming removed 1 base at V and 2 bases at J, with 12 bases between. The CDR3 is made up of 14 amino acids. The CDR3 loop reads CSARGQIAAYEQYV. The CDR3 DNA reads as TGCAGTGCTAGAGGACAAATTGCGGCCTACGAGCAGTACGTC.

This clonotype was seen more than once but under ten times. The chain joins TRBV24-1 to TRBJ2-1, with TRBD2 identical over 9 bases. This CDR3 comprises 17 residues. Trimming at V came to 4 bases and at J to 8 bases, leaving 14 bases not matched to a gene. Germline values: CDR1 KGHDR, CDR2 SFDVKD. In DNA, the CDR3 is TGTGCCACCAGTGAGCCCCGACTAGCGGCCAAGGTCGATGAGCAGTTCTTC. Residues: CATSEPRLAAKVDEQFF.

As to this clonotype: Possible read error: a much larger clone is one base away. V gene TRBV29-1 combines with J gene TRBJ1-3; D is possibly TRBD1 (5 bases). Germline V lookup: CDR1 SQVTM, CDR2 ANQGSEA. The length of the CDR3 is 13 residues. CDR3 residues: CSVGGGPGNPIYF. CDR3 coding DNA: TGCAGCGTTGGGGGCGGACCTGGAAACCCCATATATTTT.

The rearrangement links TRBV12-3 or TRBV12-4 to TRBJ2-1, with D perhaps TRBD1 or TRBD2 (6 bases each). V lost 1 base, J lost 8 bases, and 9 bases lay in between. This CDR3 contains 13 residues. The CDR3, as DNA: TGTGCCAGCAGTTTAGGGGGGGCCGATGAGCAGTTCTTC. Amino acids: CASSLGGADEQFF.

The chain's CDR3 is CASSVLGTITDTQYF. CDR3 nucleotides: TGCGCCAGCAGTGTATTGGGGACCATCACAGATACGCAGTATTTT. The V call is TRBV10-2, the J call TRBJ2-3; D possibly uses TRBD1 or TRBD2 (5 bases each). The length of the CDR3 is 15 residues. The germline CDR1 and CDR2 sequences are WSHSY and SAAADI. With 4 bases removed from V and 2 bases from J, the gap between germline ends came to 13 bases.

V and J are TRBV11-2 and TRBJ2-7; 8 bases align to TRBD1. V gave up 5 bases and J gave up 1 base; unmatched junction bases: 16. Germline loops: CDR1 SGHAT, CDR2 FQNNGV. This CDR3 spans 18 amino acids. CDR3 sequence (DNA): TGTGCCAGCAGCAAAAATGGACAGGGATGGGTCCAATCCTACGAGCAGTACTTC. Translating gives CASSKNGQGWVQSYEQYF.

The table lists this clonotype with a few counts. CDR3 protein: CASSVESNQPQHF. CDR3 in DNA: TGTGCCAGCAGTGTCGAGAGCAATCAGCCCCAGCATTTT. This rearrangement joins TRBV2 to TRBJ1-5; D not resolved. The germline CDR1 and CDR2 sequences are SNHLY and FYNNEI. V dropped 4 bases and J dropped 1 base, with 5 bases sitting between them. This CDR3 is built from 13 residues.

J is TRBJ2-7 and V is TRBV4-3; TRBD1 aligns across 8 bases. CDR1 LGHNA and CDR2 YSLEER come from the germline V gene. With V trimmed by 0 bases and J by 1 base, 5 bases remained unmatched. The CDR3 totals 16 residues. This chain's CDR3 is CASSQDWRTGSYEQYF. In nucleotides, the CDR3 is TGCGCCAGCAGCCAAGATTGGAGGACAGGGTCCTACGAGCAGTACTTC.

V gene TRBV7-2 combines with J gene TRBJ2-7, with TRBD2 matching 10 bases. The V gene's germline CDR1 is SGHTA and CDR2 FQGNSA. The CDR3 contains 17 residues. The V gene end was trimmed by 0 bases and the J gene end by 0 bases; junction bases not matched to a gene: 5. The CDR3 spells CASSLAPSGGNSYEQYF. The DNA for the CDR3 is TGTGCCAGCAGCTTAGCCCCTAGCGGGGGAAACTCCTACGAGCAGTACTTC.

This clonotype was seen only a few times. J is TRBJ2-5 and V is TRBV7-3; 8 nucleotides line up with TRBD2. Looked up from germline, CDR1 is SGHTA and CDR2 is FQGTGA. V shed 6 bases, J shed 4 bases, and the junction held 7 bases outside the gene matches. The CDR3 extends over 14 amino acids. The CDR3 coding sequence is TGTGCCAGCAGTGCCGCCGGGGGGGTAGAGACCCAGTACTTC. It encodes CASSAAGGVETQYF.

This clonotype has just one count. The chain combines TRBV6-1 with TRBJ2-7; D is possibly TRBD1 (6 bases). Trimming removed 6 bases from V and 0 bases from J, with 15 bases in between. Germline V CDR1 and CDR2: MNHNS, SASEGT. This CDR3 has 15 amino acids. The CDR3 loop is CASSPRDKGSYEQYV. The CDR3 DNA reads TGTGCCAGCAGCCCCCGGGACAAGGGCTCCTACGAGCAGTACGTC.

This clonotype appeared a few times. J is TRBJ2-1 and V is TRBV7-6, with a tentative D call TRBD2 (5 bases). The CDR3 is 12 amino acids. Trimming took 4 bases from V and 10 from J, leaving 11 bases between them. Germline V lookup: CDR1 SGHVS, CDR2 FNYEAQ. The CDR3 DNA is TGTGCCAGCAGCTACCGGACGGGGGAGCAGTTCTTC. It translates to CASSYRTGEQFF.

CDR3: CASSLAPGARYEQFF. CDR3 in DNA: TGTGCCAGCAGCTTGGCCCCTGGGGCTAGGTATGAGCAGTTCTTC. The rearrangement joins TRBV5-4 to TRBJ2-1; a possible D gene is TRBD1 (5 bases). This CDR3 has 15 amino acids. CDR1 and CDR2 from the germline V gene are SGHNT and YYREEE (reference sequence). Trimming removed 0 bases from V and 8 bases from J, with 15 bases in between.

A few counts support this clonotype. This chain links TRBV12-3 or TRBV12-4 with TRBJ2-2; perhaps TRBD2 as D (5 bases). The V and J ends lost 5 bases and 8 bases respectively, with 18 bases between them. This CDR3 region has 15 residues. CDR3 sequence: CASSESTGIPGELFF. The CDR3 bases are TGTGCCAGCAGTGAAAGTACGGGGATACCGGGGGAGCTGTTTTTT.

This clonotype occurred a few times. The chain joins TRBV20-1 to TRBJ2-2; TRBD2 matches 13 bases. V lost 0 bases, J lost 0 bases, and 1 base stayed unmatched. Germline CDR1 reads DFQATT; CDR2 reads SNEGSKA (reference sequence). The CDR3 contains 17 residues. CDR3 DNA sequence: TGCAGTGCTAGAGAGACTAGCGGGGGGTCGAACACCGGGGAGCTGTTTTTT. Translated: CSARETSGGSNTGELFF.

The chain recombines TRBV18 with TRBJ1-1; TRBD1 aligns across 7 bases. Germline V gene data show CDR1 as KGHSH and CDR2 as LQKENI. CDR3 length: 15 amino acids. Trimming took 5 bases from V and 2 from J; bases not matched to a gene: 8. CDR3 residues: CASSLAGGPNTEAFF. The CDR3 nucleotides are TGTGCCAGCTCATTGGCAGGGGGGCCCAACACTGAAGCTTTCTTT.

There are a few counts of this clonotype. The chain links TRBV12-3 or TRBV12-4 to TRBJ1-1, with D possibly TRBD1 on 5 matching bases. V lost 7 bases and J 1 base, leaving 13 bases between the germline ends. CDR3 length: 14 amino acids. In nucleotides, the CDR3 is TGTGCCAGCACCTTGCAGGGCACGAACACTGAAGCTTTCTTT. Translating it yields CASTLQGTNTEAFF.

This clonotype was detected only a few times. The V gene is TRBV7-8, the J gene TRBJ2-2; a possible D gene is TRBD2 (6 bases). Trimming took off 2 bases at V and 4 bases at J, with 14 bases between the two ends. Germline CDR1 SGHVS, CDR2 FQNEAQ. This CDR3 region has 16 residues. The CDR3 sequence: CASSLTGTLSTGELFF. The CDR3 region has the DNA TGTGCCAGCAGCTTAACCGGGACTCTCTCCACCGGGGAGCTGTTTTTT.